The entry below gives a single TCR beta chain sequence along with its context. The data stem from a study of technical replicates of blood from a handful of donors. The CDR3 has 14 amino acids. V lost 6 bases to trimming and J lost 0 bases, with 9 bases between them. Germline V gene sequence: CDR1 LNHDA, CDR2 SQIVND (reference sequence). Repertoires were generated with immunoSEQ multiplex PCR, while TCRdb's copy carries only in-frame clones and drops some. This repertoire shows about 14,000 clones, roughly 80% found once; its top ten account for approximately 12%. The V and J genes are TRBV19 and TRBJ1-5; D not resolved. Sequenced: PBMCs. This TCR came from a human donor in good health. This CDR3 is CASSSGHSNQPQHF. The CDR3 coding sequence is TGTGCCAGTAGCTCTGGGCATAGCAATCAGCCCCAGCATTTT.